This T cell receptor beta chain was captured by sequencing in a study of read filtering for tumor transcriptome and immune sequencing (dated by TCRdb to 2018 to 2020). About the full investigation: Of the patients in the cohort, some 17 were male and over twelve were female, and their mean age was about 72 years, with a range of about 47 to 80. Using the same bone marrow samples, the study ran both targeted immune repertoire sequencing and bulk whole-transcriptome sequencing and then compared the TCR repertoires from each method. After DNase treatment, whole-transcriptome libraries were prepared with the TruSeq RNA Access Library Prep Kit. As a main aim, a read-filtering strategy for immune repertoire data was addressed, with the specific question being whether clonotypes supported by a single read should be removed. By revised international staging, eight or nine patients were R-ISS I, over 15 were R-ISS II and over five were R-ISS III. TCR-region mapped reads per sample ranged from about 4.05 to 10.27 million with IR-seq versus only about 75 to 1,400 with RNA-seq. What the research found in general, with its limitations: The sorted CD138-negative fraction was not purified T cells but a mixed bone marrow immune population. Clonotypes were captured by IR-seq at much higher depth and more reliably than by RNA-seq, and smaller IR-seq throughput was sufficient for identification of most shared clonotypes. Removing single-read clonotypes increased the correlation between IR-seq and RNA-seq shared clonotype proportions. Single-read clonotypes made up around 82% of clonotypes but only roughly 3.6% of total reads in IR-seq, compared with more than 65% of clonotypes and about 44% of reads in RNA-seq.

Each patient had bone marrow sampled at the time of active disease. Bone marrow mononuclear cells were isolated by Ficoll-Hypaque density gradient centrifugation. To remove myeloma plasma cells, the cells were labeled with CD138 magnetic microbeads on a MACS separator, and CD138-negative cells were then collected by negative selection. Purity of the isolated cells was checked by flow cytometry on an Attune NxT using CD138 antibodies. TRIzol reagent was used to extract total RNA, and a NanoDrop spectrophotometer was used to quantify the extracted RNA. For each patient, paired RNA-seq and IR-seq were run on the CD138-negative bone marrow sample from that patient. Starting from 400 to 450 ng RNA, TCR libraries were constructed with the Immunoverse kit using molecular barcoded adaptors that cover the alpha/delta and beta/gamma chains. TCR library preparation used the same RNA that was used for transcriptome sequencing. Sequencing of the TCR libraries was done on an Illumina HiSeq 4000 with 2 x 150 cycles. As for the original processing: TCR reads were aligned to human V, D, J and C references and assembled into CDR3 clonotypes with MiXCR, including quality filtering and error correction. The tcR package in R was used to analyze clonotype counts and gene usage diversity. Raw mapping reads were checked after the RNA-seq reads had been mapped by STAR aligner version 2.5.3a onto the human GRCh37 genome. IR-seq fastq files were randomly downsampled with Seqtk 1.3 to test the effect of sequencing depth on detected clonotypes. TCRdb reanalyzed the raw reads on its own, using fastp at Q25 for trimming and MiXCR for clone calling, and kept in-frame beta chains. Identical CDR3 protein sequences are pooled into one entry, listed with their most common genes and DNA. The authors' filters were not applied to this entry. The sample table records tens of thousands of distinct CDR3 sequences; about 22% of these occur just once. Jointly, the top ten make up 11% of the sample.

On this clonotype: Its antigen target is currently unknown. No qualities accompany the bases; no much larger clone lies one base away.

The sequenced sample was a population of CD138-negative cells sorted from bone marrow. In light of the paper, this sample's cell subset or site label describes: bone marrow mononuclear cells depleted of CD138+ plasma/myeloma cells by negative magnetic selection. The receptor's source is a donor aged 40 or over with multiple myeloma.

The DNA sequence reads TGTGCCAGCAGCTTGGAGCCGGTTCTAAACACTGAAGCTTTCTTT. It translates as CASSLEPVLNTEAFF. The chain links TRBV5-5 with TRBJ1-1; the D gene is unclear. CDR1 SGHKS and CDR2 YYEKEE are derived from the germline V gene (reference sequence). A distance of 11 bases separates the germline ends of V and J, which lose 0 bases and 2 bases respectively. The CDR3 measures 15 amino acids from cysteine to phenylalanine. Solely the CDR3 DNA is kept, with 45 bases framed from the first base.